Listed below are T cell receptor beta chains from one sample, sequenced in a study of OX40 agonist ivuxolimab in advanced cancers. Generated by immunoSEQ multiplex PCR, the TCRdb table keeps only in-frame clones and is missing some. The sample gives 50,000 to 75,000 clones, approximately 90% of which show up once; 1.5% to 2% is in the top ten. The source material was CD4+ or CD8+ T cells sorted from blood, sampled in a trial of the OX40 agonist ivuxolimab. These receptors came from an adult with an advanced solid tumor such as melanoma, head and neck, liver or kidney cancer. The CDR3 runs from the conserved cysteine through the conserved F or W. A D gene is named only where the DNA matches it firmly. Size tells how often a clone was seen (once, few, many) or the class of an expanded clone, and some rows leave it out.

abundance	j_gene	d_gene	v_gene	CDR3aa	CDR3nt
.	TRBJ1-1	.	TRBV14	CASSRYSALNTEAFF	TGTGCCAGCAGCCGATACAGTGCCTTGAACACTGAAGCTTTCTTT
.	TRBJ1-1	.	TRBV2	CASEDSLYRNTEAFF	TGTGCCAGCGAGGACAGTCTCTATCGGAACACTGAAGCTTTCTTT
.	TRBJ1-5	.	TRBV2	CASSEESDQPQHF	TGTGCCAGCAGTGAGGAAAGTGATCAGCCCCAGCATTTT
.	TRBJ2-7	.	TRBV5-4	CASSPGGGDPYEQYF	TGTGCCAGCAGCCCCGGAGGGGGGGACCCTTACGAGCAGTACTTC
.	TRBJ2-1	.	TRBV5-5	CASSGGLNEQFF	TGTGCCAGCAGCGGCGGACTCAATGAGCAGTTCTTC
.	TRBJ1-4	.	TRBV6-5	CASSYQPIANEKLFF	TGTGCCAGCAGTTACCAGCCAATTGCTAATGAAAAACTGTTTTTT
.	TRBJ2-1	.	TRBV5-4	CASSIQSSYNEQFF	TGTGCCAGCAGCATTCAGAGCTCCTACAATGAGCAGTTCTTC
once	TRBJ2-5	.	TRBV7-8	CASSPVGGTETQYF	TGTGCCAGCAGCCCAGTCGGGGGCACAGAGACCCAGTACTTC
.	TRBJ1-3	.	TRBV11-2	CASSLEGHSGNTIYF	TGTGCCAGCAGCTTAGAAGGGCACTCTGGAAACACCATATATTTT
.	TRBJ2-1	TRBD1	TRBV30	CAWSTGQGDNEQFF	TGTGCCTGGAGTACGGGACAGGGGGACAATGAGCAGTTCTTC
.	TRBJ1-2	.	TRBV2	CASKTGYGYTF	TGTGCCAGCAAGACCGGCTATGGCTACACCTTC
.	TRBJ2-6	TRBD1	TRBV19	CASTPTGVGANVLTF	TGTGCCAGCACCCCCACAGGGGTCGGGGCCAACGTCCTGACTTTC
.	TRBJ1-2	.	TRBV5-8	CASSYDPNYGYTF	TGTGCCAGCAGTTACGACCCTAACTATGGCTACACCTTC
.	TRBJ2-1	.	TRBV5-5	CASSLSPGTYNEQFF	TGTGCCAGCAGCCTATCCCCAGGGACCTACAATGAGCAGTTCTTC
few	TRBJ2-3	.	TRBV6-4	CASSDSKGGRATRTQYF	TGTGCCAGCAGTGACTCGAAGGGGGGCCGCGCCACCCGTACGCAGTATTTT
few	TRBJ1-1	.	TRBV14	CASSFVGRNTEAFF	TGTGCCAGCAGCTTCGTCGGCAGGAACACTGAAGCTTTCTTT
.	TRBJ2-7	.	TRBV27	CASSSFNSYEQYF	TGTGCCAGCAGTTCCTTTAACTCCTACGAGCAGTACTTC
.	TRBJ2-3	TRBD1	TRBV7-6	CASSSTGSGTDTQYF	TGTGCCAGCAGCTCGACAGGGTCTGGCACAGATACGCAGTATTTT
.	TRBJ2-2	.	TRBV6-5	CATRGTPPGTGELFF	TGTGCCACCCGAGGGACTCCGCCGGGCACCGGGGAGCTGTTTTTT
.	TRBJ1-4	TRBD1	TRBV2	CASSVGTGGEKLFF	TGTGCCAGCAGTGTTGGGACAGGGGGAGAAAAACTGTTTTTT
.	TRBJ1-1	TRBD1	TRBV7-3	CASSLGQGDTEAFF	TGTGCCAGCAGCCTAGGACAGGGTGACACTGAAGCTTTCTTT
.	TRBJ2-3	TRBD2	TRBV5-8	CASSLALLASPSGTQYF	TGTGCCAGCAGCTTGGCCTTACTAGCGTCTCCTTCAGGTACGCAGTATTTT
.	TRBJ2-1	.	TRBV5-5	CASSPGSGGYNEQFF	TGTGCCAGCAGCCCTGGAAGCGGAGGGTACAATGAGCAGTTCTTC
.	TRBJ2-7	.	TRBV14	CASSQKAGPYEQYF	TGTGCCAGCAGCCAAAAGGCCGGTCCCTACGAGCAGTACTTC
.	TRBJ1-1	.	TRBV5-1	CASSANTEAFF	TGCGCCAGCAGCGCGAACACTGAAGCTTTCTTT
.	TRBJ1-6	.	TRBV5-1	CASSLDRANSPLHF	TGCGCCAGCAGCTTGGACAGGGCTAATTCACCCCTCCACTTT
.	TRBJ2-1	.	TRBV27	CASRDSDYNEQFF	TGTGCCAGCCGGGACTCGGACTACAATGAGCAGTTCTTC
.	TRBJ2-3	.	TRBV5-1	CASRQRASFTDTQYF	TGCGCCAGCAGACAGCGGGCTAGCTTCACAGATACGCAGTATTTT